A single sample gave rise to the 32 T cell receptor beta chains below, sequenced in a study of breast tumors, draining lymph nodes, adjacent tissues. Samples came from axillary lymph nodes draining the breast cancer. TCRdb called the multiplex PCR reads again in MiXCR, with one record for every CDR3 protein. The sample shows around 140,000 distinct CDR3 sequences, approximately 20% of them seen only once. Material for sequencing was axillary lymph node tissue. The receptors were sampled from a female donor with breast cancer. Some clones in this sample may be carry-over from other donors' samples.

Concerning this clonotype itself: A clone one base away is much larger, so this may be a read error. The V and J genes are TRBV6-6 and TRBJ2-3; perhaps TRBD1 as D (6 bases). The CDR3 has 13 residues. From germline, CDR1 is MNHNY and CDR2 SVGAGI (reference sequence). The CDR3 region is CAGSSTGRDTQYF. The CDR3 DNA reads TGTGCCGGCAGTTCCACAGGGAGAGATACGCAGTATTTT.

This clonotype came up many times. This chain links TRBV24-1 with TRBJ2-3; 9 bases are a match to TRBD2. V shed 12 bases and J 3 bases; nucleotides not matched to a gene: 3. Germline assignment: CDR1 KGHDR and CDR2 SFDVKD. This CDR3 has 12 residues. This CDR3 is CASSGMTDTQYF. The CDR3 DNA is TGTGCCTCTAGCGGGATGACAGATACGCAGTATTTT.

This clonotype appeared many times. Written as DNA, the CDR3 is TGTGCCATCAGTGTCGGGAGTACGGTTAATGAGCAGTTCTTC. It yields the protein CAISVGSTVNEQFF. This chain joins TRBV10-3 and TRBJ2-1; D might be TRBD2 (6 bases). Germline CDR1 and CDR2: ENHRY and SYGVKD. Trimming pared 4 bases from V and 7 bases from J, leaving 14 bases between. The CDR3 length is 14 residues.

This clonotype appeared many times. This rearrangement joins TRBV4-2 to TRBJ2-3, with TRBD2 matching over 13 bases. The CDR3 covers 17 residues. Germline trimming cut 1 base from V and 1 base from J; bases unmatched to any gene: 2. Per the germline V gene, CDR1 is LGHNA and CDR2 is YNFKEQ. CDR3: CASSQGGTSGGTDTQYF. The CDR3 DNA reads TGTGCCAGCAGCCAAGGGGGGACTAGCGGGGGCACAGATACGCAGTATTTT.

This clonotype was counted many times. The chain uses TRBV10-3 and TRBJ2-7, with 14 nucleotides matching TRBD2. The CDR3 sequence is 14 residues long. V was pared by 2 bases and J by 7 bases, with 1 base of the junction left unmatched. The V gene's germline CDR1 is ENHRY and CDR2 SYGVKD. CDR3 DNA: TGTGCCATCAGTGAGCGACTAGCGGGGGGGGAGCAGTACTTC. This sequence encodes CAISERLAGGEQYF.

The table lists this clonotype with a count of one. It may be a read error: a sequence one base away is much more abundant. V is TRBV5-6 and J is TRBJ2-3, with 11 bases matching TRBD2. Germline CDR1 is SGHDT and CDR2 is YYEEEE. The CDR3 extends over 18 amino acids. J gave up 0 bases and V 3 bases, and 9 bases lay outside the gene matches. DNA for the CDR3: TGTGCCAGCAGCTCGTATAGCGGGAGGGCCGCTAGCACAGATACGCAGTATTTT. As protein: CASSSYSGRAASTDTQYF.

This clonotype was seen once. A much larger clone differs by one base, so this may be a read error. The chain uses TRBV7-9 and TRBJ2-2; D remains unclear. Looked up from germline, CDR1 is SEHNR and CDR2 is FQNEAQ (reference sequence). The CDR3 extends over 14 amino acids. The V end was cut by 3 bases, the J end by 6 bases, with 11 bases between. CDR3 in amino acids: CASSFDTYAGELFF. The DNA for the CDR3 is TGTGCCAGCAGCTTCGACACCTACGCCGGGGAGCTGTTTTTT.

This clonotype was observed at least ten times. The V call is TRBV7-6, the J call TRBJ2-5, with 11 bases aligning to TRBD2. Trimming took 0 bases from V and 5 from J; bases not matched to a gene: 14. The CDR3 covers 19 residues. In germline, CDR1 is SGHVS, CDR2 FNYEAQ. The CDR3 sequence is CASSLAPGGTSGSLETQYF. The CDR3 DNA reads TGTGCCAGCAGCTTAGCCCCAGGGGGCACTAGCGGGAGTCTGGAGACCCAGTACTTC.

This clonotype was found many times. The rearrangement uses TRBV7-8 and TRBJ2-5; D is unresolved. The V end lost 2 bases, the J end lost 2 bases, and 6 bases lay between the germline ends. Germline loops: CDR1 SGHVS, CDR2 FQNEAQ. This CDR3 has 13 residues. The DNA for the CDR3 is TGTGCCAGCAGCTTACTTGCTCAAGAGACCCAGTACTTC. Encoded protein: CASSLLAQETQYF.

This clonotype came up many times. The chain carries TRBV3-1 and TRBJ2-3; 11 bases align to TRBD2. This CDR3 spans 17 amino acids. CDR1 and CDR2 from the germline V gene are LGHDT and YNNKEL (reference sequence). V lost 1 base, J lost 2 bases, and 5 bases stayed unmatched. The CDR3 region is CASSQAVAGGFTDTQYF. CDR3 coding DNA: TGTGCCAGCAGCCAAGCCGTAGCGGGAGGGTTCACAGATACGCAGTATTTT.

This clonotype was recorded at least ten times. The rearrangement links TRBV6-1 to TRBJ2-7; the D gene could be TRBD1 or TRBD2 (5 bases each). There are 13 residues in the CDR3. Germline assignment: CDR1 MNHNS and CDR2 SASEGT. Trimming pared 1 base from V and 4 bases from J, leaving 8 bases between. DNA of the CDR3: TGTGCCAGCAGTGAAGAGAGGGGATACGAGCAGTACTTC. This gives the protein CASSEERGYEQYF.

This clonotype was detected only a few times. V usage is TRBV4-1 and J usage is TRBJ2-2, with 10 bases identical to TRBD2. The CDR3 sequence is 17 residues long. The germline gives CDR1 MGHRA, CDR2 YSYEKL. The ends lost 3 bases at V and 6 bases at J; junction bases unmatched: 10. CDR3 nucleotides: TGCGCCAGCAGCCAGGTACCTAGCGGGAGAAAGGCCGGGGAGCTGTTTTTT. Translated: CASSQVPSGRKAGELFF.

This clonotype was detected many times. This sequence joins TRBV11-2 and TRBJ1-4, with D perhaps matching TRBD1 (5 bases). The CDR3 covers 15 residues. The germline V and J ends were trimmed by 0 bases and 8 bases, with 13 bases remaining between them. CDR1 and CDR2 from the germline V gene are SGHAT and FQNNGV. CDR3 bases: TGTGCCAGCAGCTTAGACGGCAGGGTAGGGGAAAAACTGTTTTTT. Encoded protein: CASSLDGRVGEKLFF.

This clonotype has at least ten counts. J is TRBJ2-1 and V is TRBV20-1; TRBD2 aligns across 9 bases. V lost 5 bases to trimming and J lost 6 bases; unmatched junction nucleotides: 11. The CDR3 contains 15 residues. Per the germline V gene, CDR1 is DFQATT and CDR2 is SNEGSKA (reference sequence). DNA for the CDR3: TGCAGTGCTGACGGGGGACTAGCATTTCTCAATGAGCAGTTCTTC. Its translation: CSADGGLAFLNEQFF.

J is TRBJ2-1 and V is TRBV10-3; 10 bases agree with TRBD2. Germline lookup yields CDR1 ENHRY and CDR2 SYGVKD. The trim removed 0 bases at V and 4 bases at J, leaving 9 bases unmatched. The CDR3 covers 18 residues. The CDR3 sequence: CAISESREGTSAYNEQFF. The CDR3 DNA follows: TGTGCCATCAGTGAGTCTAGGGAGGGGACTAGCGCTTACAATGAGCAGTTCTTC.

This rearrangement joins TRBV19 to TRBJ1-2, with 7 bases identical to TRBD1. CDR3 size: 15 residues. CDR1 LNHDA and CDR2 SQIVND come from the germline V gene (reference sequence). The J segment lost 1 base and the V segment lost 5 bases, leaving 7 bases of the junction unmatched. CDR3: CASSARTGGNYGYTF. The CDR3 DNA reads TGTGCCAGTAGTGCCCGGACAGGCGGTAACTATGGCTACACCTTC.

Many counts were recorded for this clonotype. This chain joins TRBV9 and TRBJ1-2, with 7 bases that match TRBD1. Germline assignment: CDR1 SGDLS and CDR2 YYNGEE. This CDR3 spans 16 amino acids. With 0 bases clipped from V and 8 bases from J, the junction kept 13 bases outside the gene matches. The DNA of the CDR3 is TGTGCCAGCAGCGTAGGTTCGGACAGGTTCAACGGCGGCTACACCTTC. Residues: CASSVGSDRFNGGYTF. The variable domain in full, with the rest retrieved from reference TRBV9 and TRBJ1-2, is DSGVTQTPKHLITATGQRVTLRCSPRSGDLSVYWYQQSLDQGLQFLIQYYNGEERAKGNILERFSAQQFPDLHSELNLSSLELGDSALYFCASSVGSDRFNGGYTFGSGTRLTVV.

This clonotype came up many times. At one of its ends the junction is not consistent with the germline gene, which may arise from a read error. The chain has TRBV19 and TRBJ2-7; perhaps TRBD2 as D (6 bases). The CDR3 loop spans 11 amino acids. CDR1 and CDR2 from the germline V gene are LNHDA and SQIVND (reference sequence). The chain's CDR3 is CASSTGGEQYF. DNA of the CDR3: TGTGCCAGTAGTACCGGAGGGGAGCAGTATTTC.

With respect to this clonotype: A much larger clone lies one base from this, so it may be a read error. The chain is built from TRBV5-1 and TRBJ2-2, with D maybe TRBD2 (6 bases). Germline V gene data show CDR1 as SGHRS and CDR2 as YFSETQ. There are 15 residues in the CDR3. The DNA for the CDR3 is TGCGCCAGCAGCTTGGAGACTAGGAACACCGGGGAGCTGTCTTTT. This translates into CASSLETRNTGELSF.

This clonotype was seen ten or more times. The CDR3 protein is CASRNPSGRASEQYF. The CDR3 DNA follows: TGTGCCAGCAGGAACCCTAGCGGGAGGGCCAGTGAGCAGTACTTC. V usage is TRBV11-2 and J usage is TRBJ2-7, with TRBD2 matching 12 bases. Germline-derived CDR1 and CDR2 are SGHAT and FQNNGV. The CDR3 consists of 15 residues. J was trimmed by 7 bases and V by 6 bases; bases with no gene match: 10.

Note on this clonotype: Sequence at one end of the junction differs from germline and may be a read error. V and J are TRBV18 and TRBJ2-5; 8 positions match TRBD2. Germline V lookup: CDR1 KGHSH, CDR2 LQKENI. The CDR3 runs 15 residues. In nucleotides, the CDR3 is TGTGCCAGCTCACCACCCGGGACTAGGAAAGAGACCCAGTCCTTC. Its translation is CASSPPGTRKETQSF.

Note on this clonotype: A much larger clone is a single base away; this may be a read error. The rearrangement links TRBV6-6 to TRBJ2-1, with D tentatively TRBD2 (5 bases). The CDR3 spans 15 residues. Germline CDR1 MNHNY, CDR2 SVGAGI (reference sequence). The CDR3 spells CASSGLLNSCNEQFF. CDR3 bases: TGTGCCAGCAGCGGACTTCTGAACTCCTGCAATGAGCAGTTCTTC.

V is TRBV30 and J is TRBJ1-4; TRBD1 might be the D (6 bases). CDR3 length: 15 amino acids. CDR1 and CDR2 from the germline V gene are GTSNPN and SVGIG (reference sequence). V was shortened by 0 bases and J by 8 bases, with 16 bases between the two germline ends. CDR3 DNA sequence: TGTGCCTGGAGTGTTTATGGGGGGCGCGGGGAAAAACTGTTTTTT. Translating gives CAWSVYGGRGEKLFF.

A note on this clonotype: It is likely a read error, because the conserved phenylalanine at the end of the CDR3 is missing. The V call is TRBV11-3, the J call TRBJ2-5, with 12 bases lining up with TRBD2. Germline lookup yields CDR1 SGHNT and CDR2 YENEEA. Germline trimming cut 4 bases from V and 7 bases from J; bases unmatched to any gene: 7. The CDR3 loop spans 15 amino acids. The DNA of the CDR3 is TGTGCCAGCAGCTCACTAGCGGGAGGTGTAGGGACCCAGTACTCC. Its translation is CASSSLAGGVGTQYS.

V is TRBV19 and J is TRBJ1-5; TRBD1 agrees at 12 bases. The CDR3 runs 16 residues. The junction had 6 bases not matched to a gene; V was cut back by 6 bases and J by 3 bases. The germline V gene encodes CDR1 LNHDA and CDR2 SQIVND (reference sequence). The CDR3 loop reads CASRKPGQGANQPQHF. The CDR3 nucleotides read TGTGCCAGTAGAAAACCGGGACAGGGGGCCAATCAGCCCCAGCATTTT.

The table lists this clonotype with many counts. This rearrangement joins TRBV6-5 to TRBJ1-2; D is uncertain. The ends were cut back, 0 bases at V and 1 base at J, with 6 bases in the middle. The CDR3 is 14 amino acids. Germline lookup yields CDR1 MNHEY and CDR2 SVGAGI. CDR3 loop: CASSYSTDNYGYTF. CDR3 sequence (DNA): TGTGCCAGCAGTTACTCGACGGATAACTATGGCTACACCTTC.

This clonotype was seen at least ten times. V gene TRBV10-3 combines with J gene TRBJ2-2, with unresolved D. Per germline, CDR1 ENHRY and CDR2 SYGVKD. The CDR3 is made up of 14 amino acids. Between the trimmed V and J ends, which lost 4 bases and 7 bases, there was a span of 13 bases. In nucleotides, the CDR3 is TGTGCCATCAGTGTTGCTAGACCGGGCGGGGAGCTGTTTTTT. Amino acid sequence: CAISVARPGGELFF.

This clonotype was detected ten times or more. This chain uses TRBV7-2 with TRBJ2-1; TRBD1 aligns across 7 bases. This CDR3 has 12 amino acids. The junction had 2 bases not matched to a gene; V was cut back by 5 bases and J by 7 bases. Germline V lookup: CDR1 SGHTA, CDR2 FQGNSA. The DNA for the CDR3 is TGTGCCAGCAGCAGGACAGGTAATGAGCAGTTCTTC. Its translation is CASSRTGNEQFF. The full variable domain, rest sourced from reference TRBV7-2 and TRBJ2-1, is GAGVSQSPSNKVTEKGKDVELRCDPISGHTALYWYRQSLGQGLEFLIYFQGNSAPDKSGLPSDRFSAERTGGSVSTLTIQRTQQEDSAVYLCASSRTGNEQFFGPGTRLTVL.

Many counts were recorded for this clonotype. The V gene is TRBV14, the J gene TRBJ2-7; 10 bases fit TRBD1. CDR1 is SGHDN and CDR2 is FVKESK in the germline V gene. This CDR3 contains 13 residues. V trimming: 3 bases; J trimming: 10 bases; junction bases outside the gene matches: 6. For the CDR3, the DNA is TGTGCCAGCAGCCATACCGAGACAGGGGGCCAGTACTTC. Translating gives CASSHTETGGQYF.

Points on this clonotype: This could be a read error, since a much larger clone is one nucleotide away. The V and J genes are TRBV5-1 and TRBJ2-5; 8 nucleotides match TRBD1. Germline V gene data show CDR1 as SGHRS and CDR2 as YFSETQ. The trim removed 7 bases at V and 6 bases at J, leaving 11 bases unmatched. This CDR3 has 14 residues. The CDR3 here is CASGPDRGGKTQYF. The CDR3 nucleotides read TGCGCCAGCGGCCCCGACAGGGGCGGCAAGACCCAGTACTTC.

About this clonotype itself: This may be a read error, as it is one base from a much larger clone. The chain joins TRBV15 to TRBJ2-3; 8 nucleotides align to TRBD2. V shed 0 bases, J shed 7 bases, and the junction held 12 bases outside the gene matches. This CDR3 comprises 17 residues. CDR1 LNHNV and CDR2 YYDKDF come from the germline V gene (reference sequence). CDR3 in DNA: TGTGCCACCAGCAGAGATCTGACTAGCGAGAGGAGAAATACGCAGTATTTT. This sequence encodes CATSRDLTSERRNTQYF.

The chain is built from TRBV6-1 and TRBJ2-7; 8 nucleotides match TRBD2. The trim removed 0 bases at V and 3 bases at J, leaving 1 base unmatched. CDR3 length equals 14 residues. Germline V gene lookup returns CDR1 MNHNS and CDR2 SASEGT. The CDR3 here is CASSEAGTSYEQYF. CDR3 DNA: TGTGCCAGCAGTGAAGCCGGGACTAGCTACGAGCAGTACTTC.